Listed here are 8 T cell receptor beta chains from one sample, sequenced in a study of cytomegalovirus exposure and HLA in healthy donors. PCR was performed using 60 Vbeta and 13 Jbeta primers. TCRdb keeps only in-frame clones here, not all; method: immunoSEQ multiplex PCR. The data contain about 130,000 clones, 70% to 90% of them singletons. Input material: PBMCs. The receptors were gathered from a boy aged 5-17 years in good health and CMV-seronegative.

This chain uses TRBV7-9 with TRBJ2-1, with D unresolved. V lost 5 bases and J 5 bases, leaving 13 bases between the germline ends. Germline lookup yields CDR1 SEHNR and CDR2 FQNEAQ (reference sequence). The CDR3 is made up of 14 amino acids. The CDR3 region has the DNA TGTGCCAGCAGCCCCCCCCCGGTAGACAATGAGCAGTTCTTC. As protein: CASSPPPVDNEQFF.

The rearrangement joins TRBV5-1 to TRBJ1-6, with 7 bases fitting TRBD1. CDR3 size: 16 residues. The germline V gene encodes CDR1 SGHRS and CDR2 YFSETQ. After removal of 3 bases from V and 7 bases from J, the junction contained 10 bases not matched to a gene. The CDR3 DNA reads TGCGCCAGCAGCTCAGAGGGGACAGCCGTAAATTCACCCCTCCACTTT. Translation gives CASSSEGTAVNSPLHF.

The rearrangement links TRBV20-1 to TRBJ2-2; D remains unclear. The CDR3 length is 11 residues. Germline lookup yields CDR1 DFQATT and CDR2 SNEGSKA (reference sequence). V lost 4 bases to trimming and J lost 5 bases, with 5 bases between them. The CDR3 bases are TGCAGTGCTAAGAGAACCGGGGAGCTGTTTTTT. Translated: CSAKRTGELFF.

The chain has TRBV7-9 and TRBJ2-5; 9 bases line up with TRBD2. Germline V gene lookup returns CDR1 SEHNR and CDR2 FQNEAQ (reference sequence). Trimming removed 1 base from V and 1 base from J; junction bases left unmatched: 13. The CDR3 covers 19 residues. CDR3 nucleotides: TGTGCCAGCAGCTTAGGACCTGGTTTTGCGGGAGGGGTCCAAGAGACCCAGTACTTC. Its translation: CASSLGPGFAGGVQETQYF.

This clone is a singleton in its sample. This chain uses TRBV27 with TRBJ1-1; a weak D match, TRBD1 (5 bases). CDR1 and CDR2 (germline): MNHEY, SMNVEV (reference sequence). The CDR3 is 17 amino acids. Deletions cut 1 base from V and 1 base from J, with 16 bases between. CDR3 in DNA: TGTGCCAGCAGTTTATGGGGGGGAAGTCTTGGGAACACTGAAGCTTTCTTT. It codes for CASSLWGGSLGNTEAFF.

The V and J genes are TRBV7-3 and TRBJ2-1; TRBD2 agrees at 9 bases. V dropped 4 bases and J dropped 5; count of bases not matched to a gene: 6. The CDR3 totals 15 residues. Germline V CDR1 and CDR2: SGHTA, FQGTGA. The DNA for the CDR3 is TGTGCCAGCAGCTCGCCTAGCGGGGTAGACAATGAGCAGTTCTTC. Its translation is CASSSPSGVDNEQFF.

This chain links TRBV25-1 with TRBJ2-7; TRBD2 matches 7 bases. The V gene's germline CDR1 is MGHDK and CDR2 SYGVNS. Losses at the gene ends were 1 base for V and 2 bases for J; bases not matched to a gene: 2. The CDR3 has 14 amino acids. The CDR3 protein is CASSEWGGTYEQYF. The CDR3 DNA follows: TGTGCCAGCAGTGAATGGGGAGGGACCTACGAGCAGTACTTC.

J is TRBJ1-2 and V is TRBV7-6; D call uncertain. V lost 5 bases to trimming and J lost 3 bases, with 19 bases between them. Germline lookup yields CDR1 SGHVS and CDR2 FNYEAQ. The CDR3 spans 16 residues. The CDR3 DNA is TGTGCCAGCAGCCCTGTAGGAGATAAAAAATACTATGGCTACACCTTC. Translating it yields CASSPVGDKKYYGYTF.